This paragraph reports one T cell receptor (beta chain). The CDR3 totals 16 residues. Germline loops: CDR1 KGHDR, CDR2 SFDVKD. The V end lost 0 bases, the J end lost 2 bases, and 10 bases lay between the germline ends. Constant-region reverse primers amplified full-length variable regions, followed by semi-nested Nested Universal Primer A PCR. MiXCR, run by TCRdb on the 5' RACE reads, gives a single entry per CDR3 protein. The sample yields roughly 54,000 distinct CDR3 sequences, under 20% seen once. V is TRBV24-1 and J is TRBJ2-1, with D uncertain. The sample consisted of naive CD4+ T cells sorted from blood. Subset of the sample: naive CD4+ T cells, CD4+CD45RA+CD25-. The TCR comes from a female donor with breast cancer. This chain's CDR3 is CATSDLVDGTYNEQFF. For the CDR3, the DNA is TGTGCCACCAGTGATTTGGTGGATGGCACCTACAATGAGCAGTTCTTC.